This TCR beta chain emerged from a study of shared clonotypes between healthy human individuals. In the study overall: Each donor's CD8 memory used one plate, CD8 naive two, each CD4 subset three.

With 1 base removed from V and 5 bases from J, the gap between germline ends came to 8 bases. This CDR3 region has 13 residues. CDR1 KGHSH and CDR2 LQKENI come from the germline V gene. Authors' data handling: Junction-only sequences without quality scores came from ImmunoSEQ, so filtering differed. The protocol was immunoSEQ multiplex PCR, while the TCRdb copy is restricted to in-frame clones and leaves out a portion. V and J calls and clone size come straight from that table; D and trimming were deduced from the DNA. The sample consists of under 850,000 clones, roughly two thirds of them appearing once. In the case of this clone: Its specificity is not known.

Study-wide points: When naive CD4 clonotypes were compared across several donors, about 4.9% were shared.

The V call is TRBV18, the J call TRBJ1-2; no reliable D call. The sample taken for sequencing was memory CD4+ T cells sorted from blood. Described subset: CD45RA-negative fraction. The TCR originated in a woman younger than 45 in good health. CDR3 DNA: TGTGCCAGCTCACCACGGGAAGGGTATGGCTACACCTTC. The encoded protein is CASSPREGYGYTF.